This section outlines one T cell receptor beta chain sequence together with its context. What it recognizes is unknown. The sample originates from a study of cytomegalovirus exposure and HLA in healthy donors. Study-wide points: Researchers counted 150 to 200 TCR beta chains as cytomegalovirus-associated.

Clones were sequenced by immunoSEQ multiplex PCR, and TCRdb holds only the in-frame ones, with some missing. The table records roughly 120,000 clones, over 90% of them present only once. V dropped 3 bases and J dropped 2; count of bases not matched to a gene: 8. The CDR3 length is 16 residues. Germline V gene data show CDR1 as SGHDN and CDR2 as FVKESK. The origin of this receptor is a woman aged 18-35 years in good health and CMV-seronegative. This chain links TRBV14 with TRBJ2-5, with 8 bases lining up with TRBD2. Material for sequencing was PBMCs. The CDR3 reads CASSHVASGPQETQYF. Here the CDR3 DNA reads TGTGCCAGCAGCCATGTGGCTAGCGGGCCACAAGAGACCCAGTACTTC.